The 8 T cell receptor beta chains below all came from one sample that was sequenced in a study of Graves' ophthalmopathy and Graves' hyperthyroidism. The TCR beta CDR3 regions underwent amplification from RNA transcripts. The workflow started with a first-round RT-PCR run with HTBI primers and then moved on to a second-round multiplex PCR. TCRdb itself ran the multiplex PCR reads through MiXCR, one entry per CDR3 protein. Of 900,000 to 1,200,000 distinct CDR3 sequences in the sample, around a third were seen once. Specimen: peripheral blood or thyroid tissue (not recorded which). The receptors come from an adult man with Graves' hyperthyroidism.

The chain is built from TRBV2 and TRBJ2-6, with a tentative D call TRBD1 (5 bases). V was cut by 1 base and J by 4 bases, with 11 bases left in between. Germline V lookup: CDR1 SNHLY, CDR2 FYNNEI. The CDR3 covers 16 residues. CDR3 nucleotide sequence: TGTGCCAGCAGTGAAGTGGGGCAAGCCGGGGCCAACGTCCTGACTTTC. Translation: CASSEVGQAGANVLTF.

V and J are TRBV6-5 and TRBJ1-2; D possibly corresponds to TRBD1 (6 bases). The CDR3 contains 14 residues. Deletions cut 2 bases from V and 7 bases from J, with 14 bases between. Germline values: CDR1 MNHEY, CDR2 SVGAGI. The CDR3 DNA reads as TGTGCCAGCAGTTACAGTTCAGGGGTGGCTGGCTACACCTTC. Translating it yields CASSYSSGVAGYTF.

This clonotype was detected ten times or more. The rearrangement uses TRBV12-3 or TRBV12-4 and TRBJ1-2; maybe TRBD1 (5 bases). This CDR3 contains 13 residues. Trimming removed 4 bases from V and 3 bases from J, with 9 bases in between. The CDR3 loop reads CASSYQGDYGYTF. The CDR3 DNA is TGTGCCAGCAGTTACCAGGGAGACTATGGCTACACCTTC.

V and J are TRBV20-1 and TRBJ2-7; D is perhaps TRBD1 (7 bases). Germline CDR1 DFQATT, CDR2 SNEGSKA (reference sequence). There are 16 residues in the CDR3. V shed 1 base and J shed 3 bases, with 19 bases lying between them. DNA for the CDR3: TGCAGTGCTAGAGCCCGACAGGGCGGGGATCACTACGAGCAGTACTTC. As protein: CSARARQGGDHYEQYF.

CDR3 sequence: CASSRTSGKADTQYF. CDR3 nucleotides: TGTGCCAGCAGTAGGACTAGCGGGAAGGCAGATACGCAGTATTTT. The rearrangement links TRBV12-3 or TRBV12-4 to TRBJ2-3; 12 nucleotides match TRBD2. Trimming removed 5 bases from V and 4 bases from J; junction bases left unmatched: 4. The CDR3 has 15 residues.

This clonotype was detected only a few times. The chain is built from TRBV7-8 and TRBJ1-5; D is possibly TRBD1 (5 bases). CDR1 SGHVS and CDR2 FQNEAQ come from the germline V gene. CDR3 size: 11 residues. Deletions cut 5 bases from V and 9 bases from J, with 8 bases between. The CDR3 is CASSNQGPQHF. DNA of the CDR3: TGTGCCAGCAGCAATCAGGGGCCCCAGCATTTT.

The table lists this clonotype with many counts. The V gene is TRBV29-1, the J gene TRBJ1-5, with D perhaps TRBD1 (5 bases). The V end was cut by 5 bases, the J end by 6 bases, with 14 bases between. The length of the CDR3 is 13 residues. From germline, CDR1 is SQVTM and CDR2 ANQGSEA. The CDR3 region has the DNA TGCAGCGTTCAGGGAGGGATCGGTCAGCCCCAGCATTTT. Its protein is CSVQGGIGQPQHF.

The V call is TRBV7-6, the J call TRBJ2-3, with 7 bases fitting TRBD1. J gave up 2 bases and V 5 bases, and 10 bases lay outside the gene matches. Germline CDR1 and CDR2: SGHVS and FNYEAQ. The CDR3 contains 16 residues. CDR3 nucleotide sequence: TGTGCCAGCAGCGTAGACGAGGGGGCTCACACAGATACGCAGTATTTT. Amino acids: CASSVDEGAHTDTQYF.